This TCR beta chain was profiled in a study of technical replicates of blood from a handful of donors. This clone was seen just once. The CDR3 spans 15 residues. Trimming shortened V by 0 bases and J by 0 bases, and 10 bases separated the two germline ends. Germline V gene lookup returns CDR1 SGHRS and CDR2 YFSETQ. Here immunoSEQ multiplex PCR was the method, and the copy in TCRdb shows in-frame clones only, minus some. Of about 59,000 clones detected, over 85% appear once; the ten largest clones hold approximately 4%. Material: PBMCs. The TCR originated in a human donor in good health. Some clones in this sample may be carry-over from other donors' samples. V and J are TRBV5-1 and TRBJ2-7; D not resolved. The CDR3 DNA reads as TGCGCCAGCAGCTTGGGTCCGGGTGGCTCCTACGAGCAGTACTTC. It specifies CASSLGPGGSYEQYF.